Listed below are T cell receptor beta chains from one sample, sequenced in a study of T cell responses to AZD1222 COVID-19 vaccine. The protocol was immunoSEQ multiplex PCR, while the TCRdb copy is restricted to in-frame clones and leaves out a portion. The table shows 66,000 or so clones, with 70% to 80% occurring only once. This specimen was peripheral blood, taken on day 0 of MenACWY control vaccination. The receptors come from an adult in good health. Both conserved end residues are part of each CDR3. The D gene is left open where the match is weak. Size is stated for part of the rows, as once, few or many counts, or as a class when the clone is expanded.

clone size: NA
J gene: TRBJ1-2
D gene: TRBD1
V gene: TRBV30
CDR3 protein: CACGTGVGYTF
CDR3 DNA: TGTGCCTGCGGGACAGGGGTCGGCTACACCTTC

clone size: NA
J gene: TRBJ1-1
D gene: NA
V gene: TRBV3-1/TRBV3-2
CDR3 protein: CASSQALGGAVTEAFF
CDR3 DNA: TGTGCCAGCAGCCAAGCCCTCGGGGGGGCAGTGACTGAAGCTTTCTTT

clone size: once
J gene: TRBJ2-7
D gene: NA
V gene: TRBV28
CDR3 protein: CASSRTARESEQYF
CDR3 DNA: TGTGCCAGCAGCCGGACAGCTAGGGAGTCCGAGCAGTACTTC

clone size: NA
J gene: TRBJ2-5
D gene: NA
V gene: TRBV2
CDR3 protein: CASSIRLQETQYF
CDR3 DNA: TGTGCCAGCAGTATTCGGCTCCAAGAGACCCAGTACTTC

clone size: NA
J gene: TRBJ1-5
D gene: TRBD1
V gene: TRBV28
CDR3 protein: CASSSPWGGDSSNQPQHF
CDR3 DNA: TGTGCCAGCAGTTCTCCGTGGGGGGGGGACAGTAGCAATCAGCCCCAGCATTTT

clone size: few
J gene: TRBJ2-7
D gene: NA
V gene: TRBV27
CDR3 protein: CASSLSRDYEQYF
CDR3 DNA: TGTGCCAGCAGTTTATCGAGGGACTACGAGCAGTACTTC

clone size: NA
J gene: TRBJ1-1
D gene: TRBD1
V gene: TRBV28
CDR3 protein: CASRAGQRTEAFF
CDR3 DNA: TGTGCCAGCAGGGCGGGACAGCGGACTGAAGCTTTCTTT

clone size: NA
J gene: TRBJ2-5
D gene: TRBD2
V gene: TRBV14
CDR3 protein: CASSRSSGGGLETQYF
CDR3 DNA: TGTGCCAGCAGCCGGTCTAGCGGGGGGGGTCTGGAGACCCAGTACTTC

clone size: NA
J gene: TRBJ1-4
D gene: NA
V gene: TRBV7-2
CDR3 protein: CASSLFAGENEKLFF
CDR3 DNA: TGTGCCAGCAGCTTGTTCGCAGGAGAGAATGAAAAACTGTTTTTT

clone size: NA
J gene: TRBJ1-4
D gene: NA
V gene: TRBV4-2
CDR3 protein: CASSQDRRDEKLFF
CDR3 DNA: TGTGCCAGCAGCCAAGATAGGAGGGATGAAAAACTGTTTTTT

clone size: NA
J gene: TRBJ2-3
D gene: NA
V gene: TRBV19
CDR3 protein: CASQSQGKSTDTQYF
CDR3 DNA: TGTGCCAGCCAATCTCAGGGAAAGAGCACAGATACGCAGTATTTT

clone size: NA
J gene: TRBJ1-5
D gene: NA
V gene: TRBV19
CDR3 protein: CASSVPASLHSNQPQHF
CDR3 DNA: TGTGCCAGTTCCGTCCCGGCAAGCCTTCATAGCAATCAGCCCCAGCATTTT

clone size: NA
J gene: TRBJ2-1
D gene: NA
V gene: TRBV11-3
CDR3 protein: CASSSGAGSYNEQFF
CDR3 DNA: TGTGCCAGCAGCTCGGGGGCGGGCTCCTACAATGAGCAGTTCTTC

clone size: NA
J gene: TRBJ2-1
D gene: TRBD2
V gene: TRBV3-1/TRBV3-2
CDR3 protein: CASRETSGRRGEQFF
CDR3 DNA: TGTGCCAGCAGAGAGACTAGCGGGAGGCGGGGTGAGCAGTTCTTC

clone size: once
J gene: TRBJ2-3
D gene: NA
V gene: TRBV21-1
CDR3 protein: CASSKEGGADTDTQYF
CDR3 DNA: TGTGCCAGCAGCAAAGAAGGGGGGGCCGACACAGATACGCAGTATTTT

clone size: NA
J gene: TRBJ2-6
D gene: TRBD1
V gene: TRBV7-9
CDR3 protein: CASSLSLGTGTGANVLTF
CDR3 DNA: TGTGCCAGCAGCTTAAGCTTGGGGACAGGGACTGGGGCCAACGTCCTGACTTTC

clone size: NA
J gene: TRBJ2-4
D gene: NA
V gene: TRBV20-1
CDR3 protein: CSASGQERNIQYF
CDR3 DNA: TGCAGTGCTAGTGGGCAAGAACGAAACATTCAGTACTTC

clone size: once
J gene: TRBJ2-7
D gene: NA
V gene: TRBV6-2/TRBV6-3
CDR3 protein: CASSSHGARYEQYF
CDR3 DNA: TGTGCCAGCAGTTCACACGGGGCCCGCTACGAGCAGTACTTC

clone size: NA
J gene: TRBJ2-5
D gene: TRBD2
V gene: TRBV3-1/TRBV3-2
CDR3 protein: CASSRGGPWETQYF
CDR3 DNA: TGTGCCAGCAGCCGGGGGGGACCGTGGGAGACCCAGTACTTC

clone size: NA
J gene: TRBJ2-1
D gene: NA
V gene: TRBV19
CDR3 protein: CASSIDRSSYNEQFF
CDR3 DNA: TGTGCCAGTAGTATAGACAGGAGCTCCTACAATGAGCAGTTCTTC